These 18 T cell receptor beta chains were all obtained from the same sample, sequenced in a study of breast tumors, draining lymph nodes, adjacent tissues. Samples came from axillary lymph nodes draining the breast cancer. TCRdb called the multiplex PCR reads again in MiXCR, with one record for every CDR3 protein. The repertoire holds about 150,000 distinct CDR3 sequences, with 30% to 35% as singletons. Sequenced input: axillary lymph node tissue. Source of these receptors: a female donor with breast cancer. Some clones in this sample may be carry-over from other donors' samples.

This clonotype appeared many times. This chain connects TRBV2 to TRBJ1-6; TRBD1 agrees at 8 bases. The CDR3 loop spans 15 amino acids. Germline trimming cut 7 bases from V and 1 base from J; bases unmatched to any gene: 3. Germline V gene lookup returns CDR1 SNHLY and CDR2 FYNNEI. CDR3 DNA sequence: TGTGCCAGCATGGACAGGGATTCCTATAATTCACCCCTCCACTTT. This sequence encodes CASMDRDSYNSPLHF. Full variable domain (remainder filled in from reference TRBV2 and TRBJ1-6): EPEVTQTPSHQVTQMGQEVILRCVPISNHLYFYWYRQILGQKVEFLVSFYNNEISEKSEIFDDQFSVERPDGSNFTLKIRSTKLEDSAMYFCASMDRDSYNSPLHFGNGTRLTVT.

This rearrangement joins TRBV2 to TRBJ2-1, with D tentatively TRBD1 or TRBD2 (6 bases each). Per the germline V gene, CDR1 is SNHLY and CDR2 is FYNNEI. The CDR3 is 13 amino acids. The V and J ends lost 7 bases and 6 bases respectively, with 13 bases between them. The CDR3 loop reads CASKGGGGNEQFF. The CDR3 region has the DNA TGTGCCAGCAAAGGAGGGGGAGGCAATGAGCAGTTCTTC.

This clonotype has a count of ten or more. The chain carries TRBV12-3 or TRBV12-4 and TRBJ1-5; unclear D gene. V shed 2 bases and J shed 0 bases, with 8 bases lying between them. This CDR3 comprises 15 residues. CDR3 amino acids: CASSLRLLSNQPQHF. The CDR3, as DNA: TGTGCCAGCAGTTTAAGGTTACTTAGCAATCAGCCCCAGCATTTT.

The rearrangement uses TRBV27 and TRBJ2-1; TRBD1 agrees at 9 bases. J lost 2 bases, V lost 8 bases, and 7 bases had no gene match. The CDR3 consists of 15 residues. Per the germline V gene, CDR1 is MNHEY and CDR2 is SMNVEV (reference sequence). The CDR3 nucleotides are TGTGCCAGCGAAACGGGACAGGGACCCTACAATGAGCAGTTCTTC. Translation gives CASETGQGPYNEQFF.

The table lists this clonotype with many counts. The V gene is TRBV19, the J gene TRBJ2-5; D gene uncertain. Looked up from germline, CDR1 is LNHDA and CDR2 is SQIVND (reference sequence). Trimming left V 7 bases short and J 0 bases short, with 9 bases between. The CDR3 contains 13 residues. The CDR3 here is CASKGQDQETQYF. The CDR3 region has the DNA TGTGCCAGTAAAGGGCAGGACCAAGAGACCCAGTACTTC.

The chain couples TRBV7-3 to TRBJ2-3; 7 nucleotides line up with TRBD2. The CDR3 extends over 15 amino acids. J gave up 6 bases and V 5 bases, and 11 bases lay outside the gene matches. The V gene's germline CDR1 is SGHTA and CDR2 FQGTGA. The DNA for the CDR3 is TGTGCCAGCAGCGCATCCGGGGGGAGCTCGGATACGCAGTATTTT. It is translated as CASSASGGSSDTQYF.

The table lists this clonotype with many counts. This chain connects TRBV20-1 to TRBJ2-1, with D possibly matching TRBD1 (5 bases). This CDR3 has 14 amino acids. Trimming took 6 bases from V and 6 from J, leaving 18 bases between them. Looked up from germline, CDR1 is DFQATT and CDR2 is SNEGSKA (reference sequence). The DNA for the CDR3 is TGCAGTGCCACTAAGGTGGGGCAGACCAATGAGCAGTTCTTC. Translating it yields CSATKVGQTNEQFF.

This clonotype appeared a few times. A much bigger clone sits one base away, suggesting this may be a read error. This sequence joins TRBV12-3 or TRBV12-4 and TRBJ2-3, with 9 bases fitting TRBD2. The CDR3 is made up of 15 amino acids. The CDR3 spells CASSFSGTSTDAQYF. The CDR3 bases are TGTGCCAGCAGTTTTTCGGGGACTAGCACAGATGCGCAGTATTTT.

This clonotype has just a few counts. This could be a read error, since a much larger clone is one nucleotide away. The chain uses TRBV6-5 and TRBJ2-7; D unclear. Germline V gene lookup returns CDR1 MNHEY and CDR2 SVGAGI. This CDR3 has 16 residues. CDR3 in amino acids: CASSHSIDAISYEQYF. In DNA form, the CDR3 reads TGTGCCAGCAGTCACTCGATAGACGCTATCTCCTACGAGCAGTACTTC.

In this sample, this clonotype turned up a few times. The chain employs TRBV24-1 and TRBJ2-5; 8 bases match TRBD1. This CDR3 is built from 17 residues. CDR1 is KGHDR and CDR2 is SFDVKD in the germline V gene. V shed 3 bases and J 5 bases; nucleotides not matched to a gene: 13. As DNA, the CDR3 is TGTGCCACCAGTGATCCTGGGACAGGATTCGGAGGGGAGACCCAGTACTTC. Its protein product is CATSDPGTGFGGETQYF.

Remarks on this clonotype: Its ends do not fully match the called genes, so a read error is possible. The chain links TRBV2 to TRBJ2-5; the D gene is possibly TRBD2 (6 bases). The CDR3 consists of 13 residues. Germline-derived CDR1 and CDR2 are SNHLY and FYNNEI. The CDR3 nucleotides are TGTGCCAGTAGTGTGCTGTGGGGGGAGACCCGGTACTTC. Its protein is CASSVLWGETRYF.

The chain uses TRBV2 and TRBJ1-1; unclear D gene. The CDR3 length is 14 residues. Germline-derived CDR1 and CDR2 are SNHLY and FYNNEI. Trimming left V 4 bases short and J 1 base short, with 10 bases between. In DNA, the CDR3 is TGTGCCAGCAGTGTTGTTCACAGGAACACTGAAGCTTTCTTT. Its translation: CASSVVHRNTEAFF.

In its sample, this clonotype was seen many times. The chain uses TRBV11-2 and TRBJ2-1; 10 positions match TRBD2. The trim removed 5 bases at V and 5 bases at J, leaving 6 bases unmatched. Germline V gene sequence: CDR1 SGHAT, CDR2 FQNNGV. The CDR3 has 15 amino acids. CDR3 DNA sequence: TGTGCCAGCAGCCCGGAACTAGCGGGGAACAATGAGCAGTTCTTC. Its translation: CASSPELAGNNEQFF.

This clonotype was picked up many times. The V call is TRBV10-3, the J call TRBJ2-1; a weak D match, TRBD2 (7 bases). The CDR3 runs 13 residues. Per germline, CDR1 ENHRY and CDR2 SYGVKD. The CDR3 region is CAGGRGSNNEQFF. CDR3 bases: TGTGCTGGGGGGCGGGGGAGTAACAATGAGCAGTTCTTC.

This clonotype turned up a few times. This could be a read error, since a much larger clone is one nucleotide away. The genes are TRBV13 and TRBJ2-7; D possibly matches TRBD1 or TRBD2 (5 bases each). V was shortened by 6 bases and J by 3 bases, with 18 bases between the two germline ends. CDR3 length: 15 residues. Germline CDR1 PRHDT, CDR2 FYEKMQ (reference sequence). The CDR3 DNA reads TGTGCCAGCAGGAGCCCCGGGACGGGGAACTACGAGCAGTACTTC. Amino acids: CASRSPGTGNYEQYF.

This clonotype was found many times. The chain joins TRBV13 to TRBJ2-5; 9 positions match TRBD1. CDR3 length: 16 residues. With V trimmed by 5 bases and J by 4 bases, 11 bases remained unmatched. Looked up from germline, CDR1 is PRHDT and CDR2 is FYEKMQ (reference sequence). CDR3 region: CASSTRDRDFSETQYF. Written as DNA, the CDR3 is TGTGCCAGCAGCACCCGGGACAGGGATTTTTCAGAGACCCAGTACTTC.

The rearrangement joins TRBV25-1 to TRBJ2-1; D may be TRBD2 (6 bases). The V and J ends lost 4 bases and 10 bases respectively, with 23 bases between them. CDR3 length: 16 amino acids. Germline V gives CDR1 MGHDK, CDR2 SYGVNS. CDR3 in amino acids: CASSAAPGDLSPEQFF. DNA for the CDR3: TGTGCCAGCAGTGCTGCCCCGGGAGACCTCTCCCCCGAGCAGTTCTTC.

The table lists this clonotype with many counts. The genes are TRBV7-8 and TRBJ2-2, with D perhaps matching TRBD2 (5 bases). The V and J ends lost 2 bases and 3 bases respectively, with 13 bases between them. The V gene's germline CDR1 is SGHVS and CDR2 FQNEAQ. This CDR3 region has 16 residues. DNA of the CDR3: TGTGCCAGCAGCTTAACCTGGTCCGGGGACACCGGGGAGCTGTTTTTT. Its protein is CASSLTWSGDTGELFF.